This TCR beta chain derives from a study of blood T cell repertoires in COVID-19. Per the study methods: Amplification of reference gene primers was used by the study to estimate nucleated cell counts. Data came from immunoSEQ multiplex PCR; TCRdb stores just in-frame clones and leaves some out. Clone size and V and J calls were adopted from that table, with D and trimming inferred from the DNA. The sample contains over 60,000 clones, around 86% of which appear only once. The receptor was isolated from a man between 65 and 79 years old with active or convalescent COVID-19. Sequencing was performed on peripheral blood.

The CDR3 is CASSIPRLAGGSGELFF. The CDR3, as DNA: TGTGCCAGTAGTATACCACGGCTAGCGGGAGGTTCCGGGGAGCTGTTTTTT. The chain couples TRBV19 to TRBJ2-2; 11 nucleotides match TRBD2. V lost 2 bases, J lost 6 bases, and 8 bases stayed unmatched. The CDR3 loop spans 17 amino acids. CDR1 and CDR2 (germline): LNHDA, SQIVND (reference sequence).